These 25 T cell receptor beta chains came from one sample sequenced in a study of sequential checkpoint blockade in melanoma. Using immunoSEQ multiplex PCR, the repertoire was profiled, and TCRdb retains in-frame clones only, with some absent. The sample has fewer than 50,000 clones, nearly 90% seen once. The treatment was: randomized to nivolumab then ipilimumab (arm A) or the reverse (arm B). The material sequenced was CD8+ T cells sorted from blood (inferred from file names), taken from a patient given nivolumab and ipilimumab in sequence. The receptor set was obtained from a human donor with melanoma.

The chain recombines TRBV5-5 with TRBJ2-7; 7 bases align to TRBD1. V gave up 5 bases and J gave up 3 bases; unmatched junction bases: 8. From germline, CDR1 is SGHKS and CDR2 YYEKEE (reference sequence). The CDR3 sequence is 14 residues long. CDR3 region: CASRAGTALYEQYF. CDR3 DNA: TGTGCCAGCAGGGCCGGGACAGCTCTCTACGAGCAGTACTTC.

This clone was picked up a small number of times. The chain's CDR3 is CASSTGMYGYTF. The CDR3 bases are TGTGCCAGTAGTACAGGAATGTATGGCTACACCTTC. The rearrangement links TRBV19 to TRBJ1-2; no clear D gene. The CDR3 is made up of 12 amino acids. The V gene's germline CDR1 is LNHDA and CDR2 SQIVND (reference sequence). Trimming cost V 4 bases and J 5 bases, with 8 bases left between them.

The gene calls are TRBV7-2 and TRBJ2-1; D remains ambiguous. Germline assignment: CDR1 SGHTA and CDR2 FQGNSA. V was cut by 0 bases and J by 3 bases, with 6 bases left in between. The CDR3 sequence is 14 residues long. CDR3 nucleotide sequence: TGTGCCAGCAGCTTAGCAACAAACTACAATGAGCAGTTCTTC. It encodes CASSLATNYNEQFF.

This clone was seen a few times. This rearrangement joins TRBV10-1 to TRBJ1-3; 7 bases fit TRBD1. Per germline, CDR1 WNHNN and CDR2 SYGVQD (reference sequence). V lost 4 bases, J lost 4 bases, and 4 bases stayed unmatched. The CDR3 totals 14 residues. CDR3 amino acids: CASSATGPGNTIYF. CDR3 sequence (DNA): TGCGCCAGCAGTGCGACAGGGCCGGGAAACACCATATATTTT.

The chain joins TRBV27 to TRBJ1-2, with D possibly matching TRBD1 (5 bases). The ends were cut back, 3 bases at V and 3 bases at J, with 8 bases in the middle. CDR3 length: 13 amino acids. CDR1 and CDR2 from the germline V gene are MNHEY and SMNVEV (reference sequence). The CDR3 loop reads CASSFGGDYGYTF. The CDR3 nucleotides read TGTGCCAGCAGTTTTGGAGGGGACTATGGCTACACCTTC.

CDR3 in amino acids: CASSIGGAPGELFF. CDR3 coding DNA: TGTGCCAGTAGTATAGGTGGGGCGCCCGGGGAGCTGTTTTTT. This chain connects TRBV19 to TRBJ2-2; a possible D gene is TRBD1 (5 bases). The CDR3 extends over 14 amino acids. In germline, CDR1 is LNHDA, CDR2 SQIVND (reference sequence). Deletions cut 1 base from V and 6 bases from J, with 9 bases between.

The chain carries TRBV30 and TRBJ2-5; D is undetermined. CDR1 and CDR2 (germline): GTSNPN, SVGIG (reference sequence). The CDR3 is 12 residues long. Trimming pared 0 bases from V and 3 bases from J, leaving 5 bases between. CDR3 nucleotide sequence: TGTGCCTGGAGTGTGGCGGAAGAGACCCAGTACTTC. Protein: CAWSVAEETQYF.

The J gene is TRBJ2-1, the V gene TRBV7-9; D is undetermined. The V gene lost 5 bases and the J gene lost 3 bases, with 8 bases spanning the gap. Germline V CDR1 and CDR2: SEHNR, FQNEAQ (reference sequence). This CDR3 contains 13 residues. The CDR3 DNA reads TGTGCCAGCAGCCCCCCAGGCTACAATGAGCAGTTCTTC. This codes for CASSPPGYNEQFF.

J is TRBJ2-7 and V is TRBV7-9, with D perhaps TRBD2 (5 bases). CDR3 size: 14 residues. The germline V gene encodes CDR1 SEHNR and CDR2 FQNEAQ (reference sequence). Trimming shortened V by 7 bases and J by 2 bases, and 15 bases separated the two germline ends. The CDR3 DNA reads TGTGCCAGCACCCCTGCAGCGGAGCCCTACGAGCAGTACTTC. It translates to CASTPAAEPYEQYF. Full variable domain (remainder filled in from reference TRBV7-9 and TRBJ2-7): DTGVSQNPRHKITKRGQNVTFRCDPISEHNRLYWYRQTLGQGPEFLTYFQNEAQLEKSRLLSDRFSAERPKGSFSTLEIQRTEQGDSAMYLCASTPAAEPYEQYFGPGTRLTVT.

The chain is built from TRBV9 and TRBJ2-6, with 9 positions matching TRBD1. In germline, CDR1 is SGDLS, CDR2 YYNGEE. J lost 0 bases, V lost 6 bases, and 7 bases had no gene match. The length of the CDR3 is 17 residues. The CDR3 loop reads CASMTGTGHSGANVLTF. The CDR3 DNA is TGTGCCAGCATGACCGGGACAGGGCACTCTGGGGCCAACGTCCTGACTTTC. Full variable domain (missing parts from reference TRBV9 and TRBJ2-6): DSGVTQTPKHLITATGQRVTLRCSPRSGDLSVYWYQQSLDQGLQFLIQYYNGEERAKGNILERFSAQQFPDLHSELNLSSLELGDSALYFCASMTGTGHSGANVLTFGAGSRLTVL.

This clone appeared a single time. The gene calls are TRBV4-1 and TRBJ2-1, with TRBD2 matching over 14 bases. CDR3 length equals 16 residues. J was trimmed by 14 bases and V by 0 bases; bases with no gene match: 9. Germline lookup yields CDR1 MGHRA and CDR2 YSYEKL. The CDR3 spells CASSQDEGLAGGREFF. The CDR3 region has the DNA TGCGCCAGCAGCCAAGATGAAGGACTAGCGGGAGGTCGTGAGTTCTTC.

The rearrangement joins TRBV10-3 to TRBJ2-3; the match to TRBD1 covers 7 bases. The germline V gene has CDR1 ENHRY and CDR2 SYGVKD. This CDR3 comprises 17 residues. The V and J ends lost 0 bases and 3 bases, in that order; junction bases with no gene match: 9. The CDR3, as DNA: TGTGCCATCAGTGAGTCACACCCGGGACAGATTACAGATACGCAGTATTTT. Translation gives CAISESHPGQITDTQYF.

This sequence joins TRBV9 and TRBJ1-3; D not resolved. The CDR3 is made up of 16 amino acids. CDR1 is SGDLS and CDR2 is YYNGEE in the germline V gene. The V end was cut by 0 bases, the J end by 0 bases, with 10 bases between. The CDR3 sequence is CASSVGSGTSGNTIYF. The CDR3 DNA sequence: TGTGCCAGCAGCGTAGGGTCAGGTACCTCTGGAAACACCATATATTTT.

The V gene is TRBV28, the J gene TRBJ2-5, with D possibly TRBD2 on 5 matching bases. Trimming stripped 7 bases from V and 1 base from J, with 13 bases between. The CDR3 totals 14 residues. CDR1 MDHEN and CDR2 SYDVKM come from the germline V gene. DNA for the CDR3: TGTGCCAGCACCAAAGCGGCCAGCCAAGAGACCCAGTACTTC. Protein: CASTKAASQETQYF.

The genes are TRBV7-9 and TRBJ2-1, with D hard to call. This CDR3 is built from 15 residues. The V end was cut by 1 base, the J end by 2 bases, with 9 bases between. Germline V gives CDR1 SEHNR, CDR2 FQNEAQ (reference sequence). The CDR3 spells CASSLGAPTYNEQFF. CDR3 coding DNA: TGTGCCAGCAGCTTAGGGGCGCCGACCTACAATGAGCAGTTCTTC.

Comments on this clone: The junction does not match germline at one end; this may be a read error. V usage is TRBV11-3 and J usage is TRBJ2-1; 14 bases fit TRBD2. Looked up from germline, CDR1 is SGHNT and CDR2 is YENEEA. The CDR3 is made up of 14 amino acids. DNA for the CDR3: TGTGCCAGCAGCGATCGACTAGCGGGAGGGATGGAGGTCTTC. This sequence encodes CASSDRLAGGMEVF.

V gene TRBV4-1 combines with J gene TRBJ2-5; D is undetermined. The V gene lost 0 bases and the J gene lost 5 bases, with 16 bases spanning the gap. Germline CDR1 MGHRA, CDR2 YSYEKL. The CDR3 runs to 16 residues. CDR3 protein: CASSQDGQVDTETQYF. CDR3 DNA sequence: TGCGCCAGCAGCCAAGATGGCCAGGTAGACACGGAGACCCAGTACTTC.

The gene calls are TRBV7-2 and TRBJ2-2; 10 bases align to TRBD1. Germline-derived CDR1 and CDR2 are SGHTA and FQGNSA. After removal of 2 bases from V and 3 bases from J, the junction contained 12 bases not matched to a gene. CDR3 length equals 19 residues. DNA for the CDR3: TGTGCCAGCAGCTTACGGGCCGGGACAGGGGCCGGGGACACCGGGGAGCTGTTTTTT. Translation gives CASSLRAGTGAGDTGELFF.

CDR3 in amino acids: CASSLAGGTEAFF. The CDR3 DNA follows: TGTGCCAGTAGTTTGGCAGGAGGAACTGAAGCTTTCTTT. The chain joins TRBV19 to TRBJ1-1, with D hard to call. Germline assignment: CDR1 LNHDA and CDR2 SQIVND (reference sequence). Trimming removed 5 bases from V and 5 bases from J, with 12 bases in between. CDR3 length equals 13 residues.

V is TRBV19 and J is TRBJ2-1, with TRBD2 matching over 7 bases. The CDR3 totals 14 residues. CDR1 is LNHDA and CDR2 is SQIVND in the germline V gene (reference sequence). V dropped 6 bases and J dropped 8; count of bases not matched to a gene: 10. The CDR3 DNA reads TGTGCCAGTAGCTGGGGCGGGAGAGTGGATGAGCAGTTCTTC. Translating it yields CASSWGGRVDEQFF.

The chain uses TRBV7-6 and TRBJ2-7, with TRBD2 matching 10 bases. The CDR3 covers 17 residues. The V gene end was trimmed by 5 bases and the J gene end by 0 bases; junction bases not matched to a gene: 10. The germline gives CDR1 SGHVS, CDR2 FNYEAQ. In nucleotides, the CDR3 is TGTGCCAGCAGCCCCGGGACTAGCGCCTTCAGCTCCTACGAGCAGTACTTC. This translates into CASSPGTSAFSSYEQYF.

The V and J genes are TRBV19 and TRBJ2-3, with D perhaps TRBD1 (5 bases). This CDR3 is 15 amino acids long. CDR1 is LNHDA, CDR2 SQIVND, per germline (reference sequence). Trimming took off 6 bases at V and 1 base at J, with 14 bases between the two ends. In nucleotides, the CDR3 is TGTGCCAGTAGCGGATCGCAGGGTGGCACAGATACGCAGTATTTT. Translating it yields CASSGSQGGTDTQYF.

This chain joins TRBV7-9 and TRBJ1-2, with D unresolved. Germline V gives CDR1 SEHNR, CDR2 FQNEAQ (reference sequence). The CDR3 has 13 amino acids. Trimming took 4 bases from V and 4 from J, leaving 10 bases between them. DNA for the CDR3: TGTGCCAGCAGCTCCGGGATGCCCTATGGCTACACCTTC. The encoded protein is CASSSGMPYGYTF.

The V and J genes are TRBV30 and TRBJ2-1; a possible D gene is TRBD2 (6 bases). CDR1 is GTSNPN and CDR2 is SVGIG in the germline V gene (reference sequence). V shed 5 bases and J shed 5 bases, with 19 bases lying between them. The CDR3 runs to 15 residues. The CDR3 spells CAWAPDEGGHNEQFF. The CDR3 region has the DNA TGTGCCTGGGCCCCGGACGAAGGAGGGCACAATGAGCAGTTCTTC.

This clone was picked up one time. V gene TRBV10-2 combines with J gene TRBJ1-1, with no clear D. The CDR3 consists of 14 residues. The V gene lost 5 bases and the J gene lost 1 base, with 11 bases spanning the gap. CDR1 is WSHSY, CDR2 SAAADI, per germline. CDR3 in DNA: TGCGCCAGCAGTTACTTGGAGCAGAACACTGAAGCTTTCTTT. Residues: CASSYLEQNTEAFF.